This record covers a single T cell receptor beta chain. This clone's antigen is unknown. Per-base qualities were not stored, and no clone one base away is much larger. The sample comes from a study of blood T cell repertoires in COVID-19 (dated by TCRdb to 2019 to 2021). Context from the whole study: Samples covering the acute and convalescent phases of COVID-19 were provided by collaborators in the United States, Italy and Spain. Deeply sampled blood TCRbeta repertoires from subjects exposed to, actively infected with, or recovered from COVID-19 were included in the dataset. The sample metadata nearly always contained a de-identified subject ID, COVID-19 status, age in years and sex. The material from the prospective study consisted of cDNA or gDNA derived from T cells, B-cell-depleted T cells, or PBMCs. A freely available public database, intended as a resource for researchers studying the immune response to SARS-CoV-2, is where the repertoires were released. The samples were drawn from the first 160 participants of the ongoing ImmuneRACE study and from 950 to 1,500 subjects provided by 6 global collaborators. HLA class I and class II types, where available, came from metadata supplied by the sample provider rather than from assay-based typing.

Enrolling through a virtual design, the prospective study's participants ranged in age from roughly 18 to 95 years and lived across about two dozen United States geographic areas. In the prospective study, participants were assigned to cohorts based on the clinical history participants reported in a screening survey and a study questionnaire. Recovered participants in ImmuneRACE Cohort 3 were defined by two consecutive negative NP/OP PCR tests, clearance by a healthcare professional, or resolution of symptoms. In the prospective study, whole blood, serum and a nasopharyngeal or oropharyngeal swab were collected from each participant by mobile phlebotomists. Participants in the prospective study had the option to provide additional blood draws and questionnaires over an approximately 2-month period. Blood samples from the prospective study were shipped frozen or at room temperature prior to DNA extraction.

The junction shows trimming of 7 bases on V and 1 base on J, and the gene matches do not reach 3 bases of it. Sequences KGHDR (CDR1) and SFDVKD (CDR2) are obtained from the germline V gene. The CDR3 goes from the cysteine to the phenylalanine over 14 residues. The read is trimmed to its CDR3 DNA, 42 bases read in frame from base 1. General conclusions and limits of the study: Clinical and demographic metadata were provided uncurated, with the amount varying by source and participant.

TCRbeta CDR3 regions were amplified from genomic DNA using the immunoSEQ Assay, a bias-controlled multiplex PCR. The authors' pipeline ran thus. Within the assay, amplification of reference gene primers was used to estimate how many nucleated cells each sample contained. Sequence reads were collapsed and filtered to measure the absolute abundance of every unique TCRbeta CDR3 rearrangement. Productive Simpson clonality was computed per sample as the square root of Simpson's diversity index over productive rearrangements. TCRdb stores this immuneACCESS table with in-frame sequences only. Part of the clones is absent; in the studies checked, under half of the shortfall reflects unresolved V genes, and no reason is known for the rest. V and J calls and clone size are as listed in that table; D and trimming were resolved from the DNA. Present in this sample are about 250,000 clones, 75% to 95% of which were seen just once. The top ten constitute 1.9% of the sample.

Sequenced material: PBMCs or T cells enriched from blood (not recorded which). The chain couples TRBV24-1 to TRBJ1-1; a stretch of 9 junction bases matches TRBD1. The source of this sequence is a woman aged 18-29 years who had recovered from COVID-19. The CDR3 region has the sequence CATRETGGNTEAFF. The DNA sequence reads TGTGCCACCAGGGAGACAGGGGGGAACACTGAAGCTTTCTTT.